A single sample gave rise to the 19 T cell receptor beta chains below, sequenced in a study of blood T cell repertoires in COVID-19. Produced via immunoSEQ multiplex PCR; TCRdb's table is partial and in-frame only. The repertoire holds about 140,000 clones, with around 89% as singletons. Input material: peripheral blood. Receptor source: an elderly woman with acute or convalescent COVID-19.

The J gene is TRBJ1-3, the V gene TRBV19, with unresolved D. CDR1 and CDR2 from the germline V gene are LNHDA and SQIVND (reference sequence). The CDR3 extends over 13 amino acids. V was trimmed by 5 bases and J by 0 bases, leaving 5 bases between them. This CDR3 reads CASSPVSGNTIYF. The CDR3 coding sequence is TGTGCCAGTAGTCCGGTCTCTGGAAACACCATATATTTT.

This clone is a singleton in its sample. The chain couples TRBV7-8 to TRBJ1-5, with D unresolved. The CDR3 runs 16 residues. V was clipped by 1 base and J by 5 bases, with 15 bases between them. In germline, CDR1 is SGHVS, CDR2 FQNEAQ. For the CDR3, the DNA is TGTGCCAGCAGCTTAGGAATGGGTGCGGGGTATCAGCCCCAGCATTTT. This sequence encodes CASSLGMGAGYQPQHF.

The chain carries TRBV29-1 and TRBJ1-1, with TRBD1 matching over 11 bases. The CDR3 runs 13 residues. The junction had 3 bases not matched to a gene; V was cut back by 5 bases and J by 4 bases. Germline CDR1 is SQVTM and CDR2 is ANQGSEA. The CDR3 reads CSVTGTGGTEAFF. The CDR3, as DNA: TGCAGCGTTACCGGGACAGGGGGCACTGAAGCTTTCTTT.

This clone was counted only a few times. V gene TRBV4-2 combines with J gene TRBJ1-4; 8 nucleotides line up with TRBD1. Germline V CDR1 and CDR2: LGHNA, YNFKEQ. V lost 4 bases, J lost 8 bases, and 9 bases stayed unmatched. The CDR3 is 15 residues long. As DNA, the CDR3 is TGTGCCAGCAGCCTAGGGACAGGAGGGGTCGAAAAACTGTTTTTT. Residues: CASSLGTGGVEKLFF.

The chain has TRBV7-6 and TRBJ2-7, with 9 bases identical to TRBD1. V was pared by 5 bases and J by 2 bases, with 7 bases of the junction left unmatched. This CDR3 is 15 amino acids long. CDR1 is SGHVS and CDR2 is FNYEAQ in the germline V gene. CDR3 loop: CASSPGQGIAYEQYF. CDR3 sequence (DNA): TGTGCCAGCAGCCCTGGACAGGGGATCGCCTACGAGCAGTACTTC. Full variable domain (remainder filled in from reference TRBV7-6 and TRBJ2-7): GAGVSQSPRYKVTKRGQDVALRCDPISGHVSLYWYRQALGQGPEFLTYFNYEAQQDKSGLPNDRFSAERPEGSISTLTIQRTEQRDSAMYRCASSPGQGIAYEQYFGPGTRLTVT.

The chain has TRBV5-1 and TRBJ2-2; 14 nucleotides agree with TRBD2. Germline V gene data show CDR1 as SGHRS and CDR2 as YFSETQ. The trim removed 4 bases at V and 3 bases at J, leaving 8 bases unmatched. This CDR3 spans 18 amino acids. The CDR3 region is CASSPRTSGGTYTGELFF. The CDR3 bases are TGCGCCAGCAGCCCTAGGACTAGCGGGGGGACGTACACCGGGGAGCTGTTTTTT.

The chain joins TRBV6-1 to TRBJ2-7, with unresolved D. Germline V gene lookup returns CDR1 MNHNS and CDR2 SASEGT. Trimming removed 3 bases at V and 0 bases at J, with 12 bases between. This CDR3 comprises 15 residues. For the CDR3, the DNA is TGTGCCAGCAGTGATAACCTTAGAGGCTCCTACGAGCAGTACTTC. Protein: CASSDNLRGSYEQYF.

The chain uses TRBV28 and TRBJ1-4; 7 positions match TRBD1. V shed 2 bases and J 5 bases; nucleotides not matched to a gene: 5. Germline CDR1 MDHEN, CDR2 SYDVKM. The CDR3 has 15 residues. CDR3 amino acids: CASSLVGRGNEKLFF. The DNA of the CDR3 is TGTGCCAGCAGTTTAGTGGGCAGGGGGAATGAAAAACTGTTTTTT. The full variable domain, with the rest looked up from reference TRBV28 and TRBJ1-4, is DVKVTQSSRYLVKRTGEKVFLECVQDMDHENMFWYRQDPGLGLRLIYFSYDVKMKEKGDIPEGYSVSREKKERFSLILESASTNQTSMYLCASSLVGRGNEKLFFGSGTQLSVL.

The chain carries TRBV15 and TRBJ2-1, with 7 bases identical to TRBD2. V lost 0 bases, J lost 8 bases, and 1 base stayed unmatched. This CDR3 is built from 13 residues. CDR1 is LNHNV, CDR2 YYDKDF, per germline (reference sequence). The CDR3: CATSRDREDEQFF. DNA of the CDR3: TGTGCCACCAGCAGAGATCGGGAGGATGAGCAGTTCTTC. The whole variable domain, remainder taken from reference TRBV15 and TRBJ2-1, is DAMVIQNPRYQVTQFGKPVTLSCSQTLNHNVMYWYQQKSSQAPKLLFHYYDKDFNNEADTPDNFQSRRPNTSFCFLDIRSPGLGDTAMYLCATSRDREDEQFFGPGTRLTVL.

The CDR3 here is CSASRDSPNYGYTF. The CDR3 nucleotides are TGCAGTGCTAGTCGGGATTCACCGAACTATGGCTACACCTTC. The V gene is TRBV20-1, the J gene TRBJ1-2; D uncertain. There are 14 residues in the CDR3. Germline assignment: CDR1 DFQATT and CDR2 SNEGSKA (reference sequence). Trimming cost V 3 bases and J 2 bases, with 13 bases left between them.

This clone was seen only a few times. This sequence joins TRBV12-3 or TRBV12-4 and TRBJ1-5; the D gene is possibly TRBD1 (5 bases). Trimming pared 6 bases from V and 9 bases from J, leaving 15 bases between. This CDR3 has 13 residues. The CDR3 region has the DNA TGTGCCAGCAGGCAGGGTTTGGTTGGGCCCCAGCATTTT. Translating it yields CASRQGLVGPQHF.

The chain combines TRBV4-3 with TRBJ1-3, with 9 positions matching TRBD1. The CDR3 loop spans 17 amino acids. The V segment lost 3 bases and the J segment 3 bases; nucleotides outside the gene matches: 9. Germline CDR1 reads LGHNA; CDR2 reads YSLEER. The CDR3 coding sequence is TGCGCCAGCAGCCAGCACCGGGGACAGGGCAGTGGAAACACCATATATTTT. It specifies CASSQHRGQGSGNTIYF.

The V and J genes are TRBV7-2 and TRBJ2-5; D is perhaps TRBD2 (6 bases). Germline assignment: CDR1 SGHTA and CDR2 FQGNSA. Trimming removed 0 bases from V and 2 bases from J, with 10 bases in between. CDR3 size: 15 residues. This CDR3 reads CASSLALGGQETQYF. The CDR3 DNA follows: TGTGCCAGCAGCTTAGCGCTCGGGGGACAAGAGACCCAGTACTTC.

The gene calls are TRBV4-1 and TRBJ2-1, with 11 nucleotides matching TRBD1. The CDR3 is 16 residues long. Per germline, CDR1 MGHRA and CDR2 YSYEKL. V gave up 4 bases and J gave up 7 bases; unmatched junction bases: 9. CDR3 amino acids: CASSLPDRGLNNEQFF. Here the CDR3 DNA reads TGCGCCAGCAGCCTGCCGGACAGGGGGCTCAATAATGAGCAGTTCTTC.

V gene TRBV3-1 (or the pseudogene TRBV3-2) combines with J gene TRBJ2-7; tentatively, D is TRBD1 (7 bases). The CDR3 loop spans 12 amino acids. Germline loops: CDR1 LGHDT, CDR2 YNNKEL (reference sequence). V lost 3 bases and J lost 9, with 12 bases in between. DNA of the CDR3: TGTGCCAGCAGCCACCCTCAGGGGGGGCAGTACTTC. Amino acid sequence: CASSHPQGGQYF.

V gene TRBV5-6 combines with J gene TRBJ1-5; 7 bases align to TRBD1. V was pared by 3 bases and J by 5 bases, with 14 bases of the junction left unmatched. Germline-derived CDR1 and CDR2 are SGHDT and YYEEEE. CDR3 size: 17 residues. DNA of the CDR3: TGTGCCAGCAGCTCTTCGCGGGGCAGGGGGATGGATCAGCCCCAGCATTTT. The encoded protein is CASSSSRGRGMDQPQHF.

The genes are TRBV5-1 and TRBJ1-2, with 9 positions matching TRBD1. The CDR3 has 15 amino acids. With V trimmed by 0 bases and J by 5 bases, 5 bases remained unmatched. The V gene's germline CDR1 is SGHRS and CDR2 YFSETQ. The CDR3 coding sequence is TGCGCCAGCAGCTTGGACTGGACAGGGGAATATGGCTACACCTTC. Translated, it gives CASSLDWTGEYGYTF.

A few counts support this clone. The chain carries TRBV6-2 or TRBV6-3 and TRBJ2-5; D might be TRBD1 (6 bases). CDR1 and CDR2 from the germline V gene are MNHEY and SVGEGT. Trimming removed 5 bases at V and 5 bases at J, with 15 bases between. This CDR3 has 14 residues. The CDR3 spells CASSTLQGSETQYF. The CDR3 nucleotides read TGTGCCAGCAGTACCCTCCAGGGGAGTGAGACCCAGTACTTC.

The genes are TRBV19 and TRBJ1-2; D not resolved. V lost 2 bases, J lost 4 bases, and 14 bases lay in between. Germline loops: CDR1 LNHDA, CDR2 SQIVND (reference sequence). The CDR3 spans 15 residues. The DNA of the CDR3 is TGTGCCAGTAGTATACAAACAGCCTCTACCTATGGCTACACCTTC. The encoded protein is CASSIQTASTYGYTF.